Below are 12 T cell receptor beta chains sequenced from a single sample in a study of blood T cell repertoires in COVID-19. The table came from immunoSEQ multiplex PCR; TCRdb's copy has only in-frame clones and leaves some out. The sample consists of approximately 260,000 clones, 80% to 90% of them appearing once. Sequenced input: peripheral blood. These receptors originate from a woman in her seventies with COVID-19, enrolled during active disease.

V gene TRBV27 combines with J gene TRBJ2-2; 11 positions match TRBD1. Losses at the gene ends were 4 bases for V and 6 bases for J; bases not matched to a gene: 1. CDR1 is MNHEY, CDR2 SMNVEV, per germline (reference sequence). The CDR3 runs to 14 residues. The CDR3 protein is CASSWGQGAGELFF. Here the CDR3 DNA reads TGTGCCAGCAGTTGGGGACAGGGGGCCGGGGAGCTGTTTTTT.

V and J are TRBV4-1 and TRBJ1-3, with TRBD1 matching 8 bases. This CDR3 comprises 15 residues. Trimming removed 1 base from V and 1 base from J; junction bases left unmatched: 0. The germline gives CDR1 MGHRA, CDR2 YSYEKL. The CDR3 bases are TGCGCCAGCAGCCAAGGGACAGGGTCTGGAAACACCATATATTTT. Residues: CASSQGTGSGNTIYF.

Remarks on this clone: Other DNA sequences from this sample encode an identical CDR3 as well. The chain links TRBV6-5 to TRBJ1-5; D possibly corresponds to TRBD1 (5 bases). The ends were cut back, 4 bases at V and 1 base at J, with 8 bases in the middle. CDR1 MNHEY and CDR2 SVGAGI come from the germline V gene. The CDR3 loop spans 14 amino acids. CDR3 residues: CASSLGQSNQPQHF. Here the CDR3 DNA reads TGTGCCAGCAGTTTGGGGCAAAGCAATCAGCCCCAGCATTTT.

The V call is TRBV12-3 or TRBV12-4, the J call TRBJ2-5; possible D gene TRBD2, 5 bases. The V end was cut by 4 bases, the J end by 5 bases, with 8 bases between. There are 12 residues in the CDR3. The CDR3 DNA sequence: TGTGCCAGCAGTTCGCCGGGGGAGACCCAGTACTTC. Its protein is CASSSPGETQYF.

The chain joins TRBV12-5 to TRBJ1-4, with D perhaps matching TRBD1 (6 bases). In germline, CDR1 is LGHNT, CDR2 FRNRAP. The CDR3 spans 16 residues. V was pared by 6 bases and J by 4 bases, with 18 bases between. In nucleotides, the CDR3 is TGTGCTAGTGGCCAATCCAAGGACAGTCATAATGAAAAACTGTTTTTT. Protein product: CASGQSKDSHNEKLFF.

This sequence joins TRBV6-5 and TRBJ1-2; possibly TRBD1 for D (5 bases). V lost 7 bases and J 3 bases, leaving 12 bases between the germline ends. Germline-derived CDR1 and CDR2 are MNHEY and SVGAGI. The CDR3 is 13 residues long. The CDR3 is CASTLTVYYGYTF. The CDR3 DNA follows: TGTGCCAGCACCTTGACAGTATACTATGGCTACACCTTC.

This sequence joins TRBV3-1 (or the pseudogene TRBV3-2) and TRBJ1-1; D gene uncertain. CDR3 length: 14 amino acids. From germline, CDR1 is LGHDT and CDR2 YNNKEL (reference sequence). V dropped 1 base and J dropped 1 base, with 7 bases sitting between them. CDR3: CASSQADKNTEAFF. The CDR3 bases are TGTGCCAGCAGCCAAGCCGACAAGAACACTGAAGCTTTCTTT.

The chain joins TRBV10-3 to TRBJ2-7; D remains ambiguous. CDR1 is ENHRY and CDR2 is SYGVKD in the germline V gene. The CDR3 length is 13 residues. The V end was cut by 2 bases, the J end by 4 bases, with 9 bases between. CDR3 protein: CAISENVGYEQYF. The CDR3 DNA is TGTGCCATCAGTGAGAACGTCGGGTACGAGCAGTACTTC.

J is TRBJ1-4 and V is TRBV3-1 (or the pseudogene TRBV3-2); 9 bases fit TRBD1. Germline values: CDR1 LGHDT, CDR2 YNNKEL (reference sequence). CDR3 length equals 14 residues. With 1 base clipped from V and 10 bases from J, the junction kept 4 bases outside the gene matches. The CDR3: CASSQGPDRGKLFF. In DNA, the CDR3 is TGTGCCAGCAGCCAAGGCCCGGACAGGGGAAAACTGTTTTTT.

The chain combines TRBV29-1 with TRBJ1-2; 7 positions agree with TRBD1. Germline V lookup: CDR1 SQVTM, CDR2 ANQGSEA. This CDR3 contains 12 residues. The junction had 6 bases not matched to a gene; V was cut back by 7 bases and J by 4 bases. This CDR3 reads CSGETGTYGYTF. CDR3 in DNA: TGCAGCGGAGAGACAGGGACCTATGGCTACACCTTC.

With respect to this clone: The junction does not match germline at one end; this may be a read error. The gene calls are TRBV3-1 (or the pseudogene TRBV3-2) and TRBJ2-3; D gene ambiguous. The CDR3 totals 15 residues. CDR1 and CDR2 from the germline V gene are LGHDT and YNNKEL (reference sequence). DNA for the CDR3: TGTGCCAGCAGCCAAGATTTGCGGAGCAAAGATACGCAGTATTTT. Its protein is CASSQDLRSKDTQYF.

The V gene is TRBV15, the J gene TRBJ2-5; 10 bases line up with TRBD1. CDR3 size: 15 residues. CDR1 and CDR2 (germline): LNHNV, YYDKDF (reference sequence). Unmatched junction bases numbered 6, after V lost 5 bases and J lost 3 bases. The CDR3 loop reads CATSGVGQGKETQYF. DNA for the CDR3: TGTGCCACCAGCGGAGTGGGACAGGGGAAAGAGACCCAGTACTTC.